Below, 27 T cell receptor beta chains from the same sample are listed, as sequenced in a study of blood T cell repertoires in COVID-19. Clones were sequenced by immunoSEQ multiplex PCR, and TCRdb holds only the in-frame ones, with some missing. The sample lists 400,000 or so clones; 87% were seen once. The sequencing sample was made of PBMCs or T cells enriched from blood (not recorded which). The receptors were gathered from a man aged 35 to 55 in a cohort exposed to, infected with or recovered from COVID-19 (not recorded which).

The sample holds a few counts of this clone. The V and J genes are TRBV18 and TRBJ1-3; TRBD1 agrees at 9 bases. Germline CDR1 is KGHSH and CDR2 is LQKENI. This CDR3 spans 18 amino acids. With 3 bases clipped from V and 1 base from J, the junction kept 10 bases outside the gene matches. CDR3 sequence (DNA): TGTGCCAGCTCACCGGCCCCGGGACAGGGTTATTCTGGAAACACCATATATTTT. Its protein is CASSPAPGQGYSGNTIYF.

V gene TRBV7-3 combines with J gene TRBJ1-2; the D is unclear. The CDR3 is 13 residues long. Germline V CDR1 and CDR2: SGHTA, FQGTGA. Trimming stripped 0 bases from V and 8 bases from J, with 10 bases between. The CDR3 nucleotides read TGTGCCAGCAGCTTAACGGAGGGAAGCGGCTACACCTTC. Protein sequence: CASSLTEGSGYTF.

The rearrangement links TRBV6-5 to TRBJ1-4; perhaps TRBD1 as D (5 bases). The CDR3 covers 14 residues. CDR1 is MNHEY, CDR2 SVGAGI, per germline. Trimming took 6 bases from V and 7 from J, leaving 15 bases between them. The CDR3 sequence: CASRSIQGAEKLFF. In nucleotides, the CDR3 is TGTGCCAGCAGGTCAATCCAGGGCGCTGAAAAACTGTTTTTT.

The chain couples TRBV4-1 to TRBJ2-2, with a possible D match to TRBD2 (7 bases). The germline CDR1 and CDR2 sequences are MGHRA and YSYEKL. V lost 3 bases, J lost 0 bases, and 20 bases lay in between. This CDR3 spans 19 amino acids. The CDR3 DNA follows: TGCGCCAGCAGCCACACGGCGGGGGCGGCGGGGACGAACACCGGGGAGCTGTTTTTT. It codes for CASSHTAGAAGTNTGELFF.

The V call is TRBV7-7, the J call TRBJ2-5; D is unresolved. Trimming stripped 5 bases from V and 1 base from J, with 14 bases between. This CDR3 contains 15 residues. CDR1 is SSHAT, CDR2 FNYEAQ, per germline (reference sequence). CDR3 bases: TGTGCCAGCAGCGTAGGGTCGTCGGGCCAAGAGACCCAGTACTTC. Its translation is CASSVGSSGQETQYF.

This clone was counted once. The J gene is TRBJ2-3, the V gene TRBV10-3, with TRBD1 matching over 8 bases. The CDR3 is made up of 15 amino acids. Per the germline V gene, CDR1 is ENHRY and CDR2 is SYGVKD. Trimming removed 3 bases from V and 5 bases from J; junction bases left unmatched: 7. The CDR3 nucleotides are TGTGCCATCAGTGAAAGCAGGGGGCGGGGAGATACGCAGTATTTT. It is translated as CAISESRGRGDTQYF.

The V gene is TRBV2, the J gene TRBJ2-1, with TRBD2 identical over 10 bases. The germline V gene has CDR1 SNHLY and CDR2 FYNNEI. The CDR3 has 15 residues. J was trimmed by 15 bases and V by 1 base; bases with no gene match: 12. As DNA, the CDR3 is TGTGCCAGCAGTGAAGGCCCCTCCCCTAGCGGGAGTCCGTTCTTC. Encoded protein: CASSEGPSPSGSPFF.

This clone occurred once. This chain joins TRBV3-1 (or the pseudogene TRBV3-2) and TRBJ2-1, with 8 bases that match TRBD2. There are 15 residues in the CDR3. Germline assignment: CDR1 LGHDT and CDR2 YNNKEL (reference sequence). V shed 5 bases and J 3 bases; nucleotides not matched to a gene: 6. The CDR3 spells CASSYSGGLYNEQFF. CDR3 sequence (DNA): TGTGCCAGCAGCTACAGCGGGGGCCTCTACAATGAGCAGTTCTTC.

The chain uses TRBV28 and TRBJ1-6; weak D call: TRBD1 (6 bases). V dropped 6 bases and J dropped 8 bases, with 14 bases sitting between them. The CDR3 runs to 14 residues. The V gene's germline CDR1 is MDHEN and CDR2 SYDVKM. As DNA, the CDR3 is TGTGCCAGCAGCCAAGGACAGAATCATTCACCCCTCCACTTT. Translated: CASSQGQNHSPLHF. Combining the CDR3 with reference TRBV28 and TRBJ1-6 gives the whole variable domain DVKVTQSSRYLVKRTGEKVFLECVQDMDHENMFWYRQDPGLGLRLIYFSYDVKMKEKGDIPEGYSVSREKKERFSLILESASTNQTSMYLCASSQGQNHSPLHFGNGTRLTVT.

The CDR3 spells CASSQLRQGKLEPQHF. The CDR3 DNA reads TGTGCCAGCAGCCAATTGAGACAGGGAAAGCTAGAGCCCCAGCATTTT. The rearrangement links TRBV16 to TRBJ1-5, with 7 bases that match TRBD1. The trim removed 1 base at V and 8 bases at J, leaving 11 bases unmatched. CDR1 KGHSY and CDR2 FQNENV come from the germline V gene. This CDR3 is 16 amino acids long.

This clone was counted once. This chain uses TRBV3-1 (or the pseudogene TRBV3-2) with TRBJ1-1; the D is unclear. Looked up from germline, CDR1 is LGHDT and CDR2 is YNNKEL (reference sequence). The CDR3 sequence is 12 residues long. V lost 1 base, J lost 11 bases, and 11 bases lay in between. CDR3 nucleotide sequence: TGTGCCAGCAGCCAAGGGGCCCGGTTCGCTTTCTTT. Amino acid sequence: CASSQGARFAFF.

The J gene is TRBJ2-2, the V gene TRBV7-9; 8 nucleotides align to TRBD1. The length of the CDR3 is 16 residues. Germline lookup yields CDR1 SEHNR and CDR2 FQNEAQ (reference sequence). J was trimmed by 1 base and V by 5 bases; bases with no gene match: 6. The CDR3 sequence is CASSQGAGRNTGELFF. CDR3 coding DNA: TGTGCCAGCAGCCAGGGGGCTGGTAGGAACACCGGGGAGCTGTTTTTT.

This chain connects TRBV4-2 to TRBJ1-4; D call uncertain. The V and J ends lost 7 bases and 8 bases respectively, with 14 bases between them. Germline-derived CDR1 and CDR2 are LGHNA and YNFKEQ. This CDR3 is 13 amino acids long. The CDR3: CASTHQGGEKLFF. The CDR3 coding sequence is TGTGCCAGCACCCACCAAGGAGGGGAAAAACTGTTTTTT.

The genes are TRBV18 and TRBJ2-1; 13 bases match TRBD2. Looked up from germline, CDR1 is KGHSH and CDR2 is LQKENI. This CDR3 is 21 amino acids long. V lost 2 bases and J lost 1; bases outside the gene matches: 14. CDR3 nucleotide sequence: TGTGCCAGCTCACCAGGAGGCAGGGGACTGGGACTAGCGGGATCCTACAATGAGCAGTTCTTC. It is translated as CASSPGGRGLGLAGSYNEQFF. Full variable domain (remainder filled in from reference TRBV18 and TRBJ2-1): NAGVMQNPRHLVRRRGQEARLRCSPMKGHSHVYWYRQLPEEGLKFMVYLQKENIIDESGMPKERFSAEFPKEGPSILRIQQVVRGDSAAYFCASSPGGRGLGLAGSYNEQFFGPGTRLTVL.

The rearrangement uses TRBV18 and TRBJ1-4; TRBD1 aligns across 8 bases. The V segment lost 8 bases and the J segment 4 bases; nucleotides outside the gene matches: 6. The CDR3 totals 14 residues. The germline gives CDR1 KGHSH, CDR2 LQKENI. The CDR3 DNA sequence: TGTGCCAGCGGAGACAGGGGAATTAATGAAAAACTGTTTTTT. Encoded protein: CASGDRGINEKLFF.

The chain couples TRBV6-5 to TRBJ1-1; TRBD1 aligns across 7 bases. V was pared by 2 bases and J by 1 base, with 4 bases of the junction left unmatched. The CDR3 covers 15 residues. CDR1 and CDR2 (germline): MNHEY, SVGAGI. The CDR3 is CASSYRTGPNTEAFF. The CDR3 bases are TGTGCCAGCAGTTACCGGACAGGCCCGAACACTGAAGCTTTCTTT.

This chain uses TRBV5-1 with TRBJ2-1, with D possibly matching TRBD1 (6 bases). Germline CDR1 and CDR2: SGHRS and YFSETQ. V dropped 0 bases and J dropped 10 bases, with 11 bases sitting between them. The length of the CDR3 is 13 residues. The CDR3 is CASSLGTAREQFF. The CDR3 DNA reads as TGCGCCAGCAGCTTGGGGACAGCACGAGAGCAGTTCTTC.

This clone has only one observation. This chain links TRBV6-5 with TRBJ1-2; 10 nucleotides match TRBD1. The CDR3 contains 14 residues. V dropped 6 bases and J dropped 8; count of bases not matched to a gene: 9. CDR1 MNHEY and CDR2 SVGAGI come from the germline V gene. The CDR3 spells CASRGTGAVGGYTF. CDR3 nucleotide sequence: TGTGCCAGCAGGGGGACAGGGGCCGTCGGGGGCTACACCTTC.

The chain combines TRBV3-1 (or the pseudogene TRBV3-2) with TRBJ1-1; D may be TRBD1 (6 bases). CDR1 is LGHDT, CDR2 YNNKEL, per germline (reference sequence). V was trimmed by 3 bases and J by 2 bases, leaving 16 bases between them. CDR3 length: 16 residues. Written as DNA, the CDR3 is TGTGCCAGCAGCCAGGCTTATGGACAGCCTAACACTGAAGCTTTCTTT. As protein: CASSQAYGQPNTEAFF.

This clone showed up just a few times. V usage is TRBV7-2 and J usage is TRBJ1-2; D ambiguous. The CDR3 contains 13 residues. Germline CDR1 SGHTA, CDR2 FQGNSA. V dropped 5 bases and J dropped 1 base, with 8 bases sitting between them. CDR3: CASSDFINYGYTF. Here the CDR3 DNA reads TGTGCCAGCAGCGACTTCATTAACTATGGCTACACCTTC. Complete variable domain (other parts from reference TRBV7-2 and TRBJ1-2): GAGVSQSPSNKVTEKGKDVELRCDPISGHTALYWYRQSLGQGLEFLIYFQGNSAPDKSGLPSDRFSAERTGGSVSTLTIQRTQQEDSAVYLCASSDFINYGYTFGSGTRLTVV.

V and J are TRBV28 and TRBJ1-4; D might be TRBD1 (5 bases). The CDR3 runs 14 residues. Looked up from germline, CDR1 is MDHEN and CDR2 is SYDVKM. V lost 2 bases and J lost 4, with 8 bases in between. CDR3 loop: CASSLRGGNEKLFF. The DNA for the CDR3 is TGTGCCAGCAGTTTAAGGGGAGGTAATGAAAAACTGTTTTTT.

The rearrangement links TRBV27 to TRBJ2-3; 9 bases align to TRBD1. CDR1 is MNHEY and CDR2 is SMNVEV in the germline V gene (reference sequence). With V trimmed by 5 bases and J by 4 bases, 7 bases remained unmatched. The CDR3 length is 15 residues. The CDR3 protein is CASSVRDRDADTQYF. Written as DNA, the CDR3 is TGTGCCAGCAGTGTCCGGGACAGGGATGCAGATACGCAGTATTTT.

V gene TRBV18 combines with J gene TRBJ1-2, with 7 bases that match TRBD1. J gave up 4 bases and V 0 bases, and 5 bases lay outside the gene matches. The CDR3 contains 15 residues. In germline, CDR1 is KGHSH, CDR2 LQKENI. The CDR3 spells CASSPPTGTAYGYTF. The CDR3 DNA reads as TGTGCCAGCTCACCACCGACAGGGACAGCCTATGGCTACACCTTC.

CDR3 DNA: TGTGCCAGCAGCTCTGAGGGACTAGCGGGGATCTACGAGCAGTACTTC. Translation gives CASSSEGLAGIYEQYF. This chain links TRBV5-4 with TRBJ2-7, with TRBD2 identical over 13 bases. CDR3 length: 16 residues. From germline, CDR1 is SGHNT and CDR2 YYREEE (reference sequence). V was clipped by 3 bases and J by 3 bases; unmatched bases: 6.

Here the CDR3 reads CSAKQITEAFF. The CDR3 DNA follows: TGCAGTGCTAAACAGATCACTGAAGCTTTCTTT. This sequence joins TRBV20-1 and TRBJ1-1; D gene unclear. The CDR3 is 11 residues long. Trimming stripped 4 bases from V and 4 bases from J, with 7 bases between. The V gene's germline CDR1 is DFQATT and CDR2 SNEGSKA (reference sequence).

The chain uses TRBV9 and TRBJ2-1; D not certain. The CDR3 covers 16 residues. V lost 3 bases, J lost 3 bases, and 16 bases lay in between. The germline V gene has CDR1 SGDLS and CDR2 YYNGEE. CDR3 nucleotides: TGTGCCAGCAGCGCCTCAGCCGGGTCGGACTACAATGAGCAGTTCTTC. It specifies CASSASAGSDYNEQFF.

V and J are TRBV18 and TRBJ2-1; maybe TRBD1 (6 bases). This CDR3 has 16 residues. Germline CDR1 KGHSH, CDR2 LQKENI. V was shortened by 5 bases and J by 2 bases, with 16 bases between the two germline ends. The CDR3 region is CASSSQTGRAYNEQFF. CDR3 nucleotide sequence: TGTGCCAGCTCATCCCAGACAGGTAGAGCCTACAATGAGCAGTTCTTC.